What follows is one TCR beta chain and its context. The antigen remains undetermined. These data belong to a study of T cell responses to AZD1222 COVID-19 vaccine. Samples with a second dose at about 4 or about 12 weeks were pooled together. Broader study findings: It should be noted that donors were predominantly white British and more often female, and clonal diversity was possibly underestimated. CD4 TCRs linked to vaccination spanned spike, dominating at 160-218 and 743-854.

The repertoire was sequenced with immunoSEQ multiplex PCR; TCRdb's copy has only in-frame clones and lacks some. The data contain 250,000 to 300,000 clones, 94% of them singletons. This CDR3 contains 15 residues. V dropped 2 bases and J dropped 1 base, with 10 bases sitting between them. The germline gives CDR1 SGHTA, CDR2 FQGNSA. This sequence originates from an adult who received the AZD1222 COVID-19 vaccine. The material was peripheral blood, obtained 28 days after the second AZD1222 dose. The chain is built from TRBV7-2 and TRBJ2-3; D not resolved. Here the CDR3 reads CASSLMGRRTDTQYF. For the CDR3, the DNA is TGTGCCAGCAGCTTAATGGGTAGGCGCACAGATACGCAGTATTTT.